This TCR beta chain was sequenced in a study of T cells in Graves' hyperthyroidism and ophthalmopathy. Each diagnosis drew on symptoms, thyroxine, TRAb, thyroid ultrasound and orbital computed tomography findings. TCR beta CDR3 regions were amplified from RNA. The HTBI set primed first-round TCR CDR3 RT-PCR. TCRdb itself ran the multiplex PCR reads through MiXCR, one entry per CDR3 protein. The data contain about 420,000 distinct CDR3 sequences, roughly 15% of them singletons. Deletions cut 4 bases from V and 7 bases from J, with 8 bases between. In germline, CDR1 is SQVTM, CDR2 ANQGSEA. The CDR3 has 11 residues. This clonotype was counted between two and nine times.

J is TRBJ2-1 and V is TRBV29-1, with a tentative D call TRBD2 (5 bases). This TCR derives from a woman in her late teens or twenties with Graves' hyperthyroidism. The source material was blood. The CDR3 sequence is CSVARGNEQFF. CDR3 DNA: TGCAGCGTTGCCAGAGGGAATGAGCAGTTCTTC.